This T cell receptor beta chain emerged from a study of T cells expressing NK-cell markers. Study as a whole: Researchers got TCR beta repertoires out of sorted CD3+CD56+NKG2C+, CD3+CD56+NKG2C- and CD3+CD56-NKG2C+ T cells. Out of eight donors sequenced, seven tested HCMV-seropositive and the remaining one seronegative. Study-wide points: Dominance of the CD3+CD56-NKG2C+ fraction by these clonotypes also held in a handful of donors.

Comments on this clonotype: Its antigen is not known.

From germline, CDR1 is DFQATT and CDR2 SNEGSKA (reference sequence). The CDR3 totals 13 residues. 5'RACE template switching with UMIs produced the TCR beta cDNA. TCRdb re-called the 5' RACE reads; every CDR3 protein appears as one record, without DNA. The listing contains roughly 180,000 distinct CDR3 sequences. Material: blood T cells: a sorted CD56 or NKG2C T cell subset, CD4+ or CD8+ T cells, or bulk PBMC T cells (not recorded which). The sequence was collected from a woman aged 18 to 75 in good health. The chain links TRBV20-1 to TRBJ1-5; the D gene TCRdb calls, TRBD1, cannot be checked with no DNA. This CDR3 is CSARDSPNQPQHF.